Presented here are 13 T cell receptor beta chains from one specimen sequenced in a study of TIL therapy for anti-PD-1-resistant metastatic lung cancer. Time point meaning: pre-treatment sample, taken before nivolumab and TIL therapy. Tumor tissue came from excised metastases, mostly pleural nodules or supraclavicular lymph nodes. Sequencing used immunoSEQ v3. TCRdb's copy holds only in-frame clones and misses some; the assay was immunoSEQ multiplex PCR. The data contain roughly 92,000 clones, roughly 65% of them singletons. Sequencing used tumor tissue, obtained at baseline. Receptors were obtained from a person aged 25-85 years with non-small cell lung cancer.

The genes are TRBV3-1 (or the pseudogene TRBV3-2) and TRBJ2-1; 7 bases line up with TRBD2. The CDR3 extends over 18 amino acids. V dropped 3 bases and J dropped 1; count of bases not matched to a gene: 12. Germline-derived CDR1 and CDR2 are LGHDT and YNNKEL (reference sequence). The CDR3 DNA is TGTGCCAGCAGCCATCTCTTGGGTAGCGGGCCATCCTACAATGAGCAGTTCTTC. Its translation: CASSHLLGSGPSYNEQFF.

The chain employs TRBV28 and TRBJ2-6, with unresolved D. The germline V gene has CDR1 MDHEN and CDR2 SYDVKM. Trimming removed 5 bases from V and 2 bases from J, with 13 bases in between. This CDR3 comprises 16 residues. In DNA form, the CDR3 reads TGTGCCAGCAGTGATAAACTGACACCTGGGGCCAACGTCCTGACTTTC. Residues: CASSDKLTPGANVLTF.

The chain carries TRBV7-2 and TRBJ1-3, with D unresolved. Trimming took 1 base from V and 9 from J, leaving 7 bases between them. In germline, CDR1 is SGHTA, CDR2 FQGNSA. The CDR3 is 12 amino acids. CDR3 in DNA: TGTGCCAGCAGCTTAGTTACAAGCACCATATATTTT. Its protein is CASSLVTSTIYF.

This chain's CDR3 is CSAQWGAAYEQYF. CDR3 nucleotide sequence: TGCAGCGCCCAGTGGGGAGCTGCCTACGAGCAGTACTTC. This chain connects TRBV29-1 to TRBJ2-7; possibly TRBD2 for D (5 bases). CDR3 length: 13 residues. Trimming removed 7 bases from V and 2 bases from J, with 15 bases in between. In germline, CDR1 is SQVTM, CDR2 ANQGSEA.

This clone is a singleton in its sample. DNA of the CDR3: TGTGCCAGCAGTTTAAAAGGGGGCGGCTATGGCTACACCTTC. This codes for CASSLKGGGYGYTF. The V call is TRBV27, the J call TRBJ1-2; TRBD1 aligns across 7 bases. This CDR3 is built from 14 residues. The germline CDR1 and CDR2 sequences are MNHEY and SMNVEV (reference sequence). The V segment lost 2 bases and the J segment 4 bases; nucleotides outside the gene matches: 4.

CDR3 in DNA: TGTGCCAGCAGCGGCCGACTAGCGAATACGCAGTATTTT. Translating it yields CASSGRLANTQYF. This chain links TRBV9 with TRBJ2-3; the match to TRBD2 covers 8 bases. J was trimmed by 7 bases and V by 3 bases; bases with no gene match: 4. The CDR3 consists of 13 residues. Germline V CDR1 and CDR2: SGDLS, YYNGEE. Drawing the rest from reference TRBV9 and TRBJ2-3, the complete variable domain is DSGVTQTPKHLITATGQRVTLRCSPRSGDLSVYWYQQSLDQGLQFLIQYYNGEERAKGNILERFSAQQFPDLHSELNLSSLELGDSALYFCASSGRLANTQYFGPGTRLTVL.

This clone was seen a few times. V usage is TRBV7-6 and J usage is TRBJ1-1; 10 bases match TRBD1. Germline CDR1 is SGHVS and CDR2 is FNYEAQ. The CDR3 is made up of 13 amino acids. V shed 4 bases, J shed 5 bases, and the junction held 1 base outside the gene matches. CDR3 protein: CASSSDRGTEAFF. The CDR3 region has the DNA TGTGCCAGCAGCTCGGACAGGGGGACTGAAGCTTTCTTT. Variable domain in full (rest from reference TRBV7-6 and TRBJ1-1): GAGVSQSPRYKVTKRGQDVALRCDPISGHVSLYWYRQALGQGPEFLTYFNYEAQQDKSGLPNDRFSAERPEGSISTLTIQRTEQRDSAMYRCASSSDRGTEAFFGQGTRLTVV.

This chain uses TRBV30 with TRBJ1-5; D might be TRBD1 (5 bases). The length of the CDR3 is 14 residues. Per germline, CDR1 GTSNPN and CDR2 SVGIG (reference sequence). Deletions cut 2 bases from V and 3 bases from J, with 11 bases between. CDR3: CAWSSGTLNQPQHF. CDR3 in DNA: TGTGCCTGGAGTTCCGGGACCCTCAATCAGCCCCAGCATTTT.

This clone appeared many times. This chain links TRBV27 with TRBJ2-7; D remains ambiguous. The CDR3 sequence is 16 residues long. V gave up 1 base and J gave up 3 bases, with 16 bases separating them. CDR1 and CDR2 (germline): MNHEY, SMNVEV (reference sequence). CDR3 nucleotides: TGTGCCAGCAGTTTATTCATTCCGGGCCCTTACTACGAGCAGTACTTC. Its translation is CASSLFIPGPYYEQYF.

CDR3 protein: CSASTVYESATNEKLFF. Here the CDR3 DNA reads TGCAGTGCTAGTACTGTGTACGAATCTGCAACTAATGAAAAACTGTTTTTT. The rearrangement uses TRBV20-1 and TRBJ1-4; D uncertain. The V end lost 3 bases, the J end lost 0 bases, and 17 bases lay between the germline ends. Germline CDR1 and CDR2: DFQATT and SNEGSKA (reference sequence). The CDR3 has 17 residues.

This clone was counted between two and nine times. V gene TRBV4-2 combines with J gene TRBJ2-7; D gene uncertain. V dropped 0 bases and J dropped 0 bases, with 6 bases sitting between them. CDR3 length: 14 residues. Germline CDR1 is LGHNA and CDR2 is YNFKEQ. The CDR3 DNA reads TGTGCCAGCAGCCAAGAGTTCGTCTCCTACGAGCAGTACTTC. Its protein is CASSQEFVSYEQYF.

The rearrangement links TRBV7-2 to TRBJ2-1; possibly TRBD2 for D (6 bases). V was shortened by 1 base and J by 2 bases, with 9 bases between the two germline ends. Germline CDR1 and CDR2: SGHTA and FQGNSA. CDR3 length equals 15 residues. CDR3 in amino acids: CASSLVGGPYNEQFF. The CDR3 DNA reads TGTGCCAGCAGCTTAGTTGGAGGGCCCTACAATGAGCAGTTCTTC.

This chain connects TRBV27 to TRBJ2-2; maybe TRBD1 (5 bases). Germline values: CDR1 MNHEY, CDR2 SMNVEV (reference sequence). V was cut by 7 bases and J by 1 base, with 13 bases left in between. This CDR3 is 15 amino acids long. The CDR3 DNA reads TGTGCCAGCAAGGGGCAGGTGCTGAACACCGGGGAGCTGTTTTTT. This codes for CASKGQVLNTGELFF.